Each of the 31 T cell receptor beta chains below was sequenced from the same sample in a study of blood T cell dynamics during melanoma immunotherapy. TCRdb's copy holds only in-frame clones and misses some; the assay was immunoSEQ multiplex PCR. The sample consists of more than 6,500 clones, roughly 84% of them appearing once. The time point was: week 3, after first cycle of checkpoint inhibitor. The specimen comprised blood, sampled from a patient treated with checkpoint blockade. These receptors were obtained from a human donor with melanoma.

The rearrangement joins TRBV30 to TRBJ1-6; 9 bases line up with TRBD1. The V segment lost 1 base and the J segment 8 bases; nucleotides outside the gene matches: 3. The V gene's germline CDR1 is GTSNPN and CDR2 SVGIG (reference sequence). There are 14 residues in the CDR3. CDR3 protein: CAWSATGGYSPLHF. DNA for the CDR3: TGTGCCTGGAGTGCGACAGGGGGGTATTCACCCCTCCACTTT.

The CDR3 nucleotides read TGTGCCAGCAGCTTAGTCTCCCGGGGGCGAGGCTACACCTTC. Translating gives CASSLVSRGRGYTF. The chain recombines TRBV7-8 with TRBJ1-2, with D maybe TRBD1 (6 bases). The CDR3 runs 14 residues. Trimming removed 1 base from V and 8 bases from J, with 14 bases in between. Germline CDR1 reads SGHVS; CDR2 reads FQNEAQ. Combining the CDR3 with reference TRBV7-8 and TRBJ1-2 gives the whole variable domain GAGVSQSPRYKVAKRGQDVALRCDPISGHVSLFWYQQALGQGPEFLTYFQNEAQLDKSGLPSDRFFAERPEGSVSTLKIQRTQQEDSAVYLCASSLVSRGRGYTFGSGTRLTVV.

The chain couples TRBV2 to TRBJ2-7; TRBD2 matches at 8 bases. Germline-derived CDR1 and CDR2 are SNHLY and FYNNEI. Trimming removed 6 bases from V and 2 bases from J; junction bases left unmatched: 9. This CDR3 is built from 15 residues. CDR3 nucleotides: TGTGCCAGCAGGGAGGCGGGGGGCGCCCCCTACGAGCAGTACTTC. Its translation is CASREAGGAPYEQYF.

CDR3 protein: CASSLDTRDRGRGGTEAFF. Here the CDR3 DNA reads TGCGCCAGCAGCTTGGACACCCGGGACAGGGGGCGCGGGGGGACTGAAGCTTTCTTT. The rearrangement uses TRBV5-1 and TRBJ1-1; 12 nucleotides line up with TRBD1. V lost 0 bases and J lost 5; bases outside the gene matches: 14. The CDR3 consists of 19 residues. Germline CDR1 is SGHRS and CDR2 is YFSETQ.

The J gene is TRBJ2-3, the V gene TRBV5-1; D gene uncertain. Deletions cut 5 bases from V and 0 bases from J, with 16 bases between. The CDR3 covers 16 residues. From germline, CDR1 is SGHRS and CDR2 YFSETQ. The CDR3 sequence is CASSFTTGGSTDTQYF. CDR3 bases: TGCGCCAGCAGTTTCACGACTGGCGGTAGCACAGATACGCAGTATTTT.

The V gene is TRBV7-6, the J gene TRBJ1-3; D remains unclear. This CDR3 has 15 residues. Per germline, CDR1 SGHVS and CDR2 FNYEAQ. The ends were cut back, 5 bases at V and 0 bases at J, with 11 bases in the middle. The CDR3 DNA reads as TGTGCCAGCAGCCCCAGCGCCCTCTCTGGAAACACCATATATTTT. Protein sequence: CASSPSALSGNTIYF.

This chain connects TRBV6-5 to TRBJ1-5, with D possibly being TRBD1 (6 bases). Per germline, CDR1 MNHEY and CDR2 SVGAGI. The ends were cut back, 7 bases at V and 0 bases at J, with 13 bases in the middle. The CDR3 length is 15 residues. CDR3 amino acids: CASTPGAYSNQPQHF. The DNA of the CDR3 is TGTGCCAGCACCCCGGGGGCGTATAGCAATCAGCCCCAGCATTTT.

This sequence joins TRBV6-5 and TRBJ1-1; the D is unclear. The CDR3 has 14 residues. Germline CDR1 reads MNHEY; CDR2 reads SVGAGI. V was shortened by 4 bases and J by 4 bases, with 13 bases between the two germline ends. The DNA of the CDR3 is TGTGCCAGCAGTTCCCCCGGACTGGCCACTGAAGCTTTCTTT. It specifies CASSSPGLATEAFF.

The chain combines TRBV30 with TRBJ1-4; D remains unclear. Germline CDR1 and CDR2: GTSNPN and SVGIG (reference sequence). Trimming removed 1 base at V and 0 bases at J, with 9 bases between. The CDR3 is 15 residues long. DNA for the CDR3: TGTGCCTGGAGTGAGTTGGGCGCAACTAATGAAAAACTGTTTTTT. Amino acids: CAWSELGATNEKLFF.

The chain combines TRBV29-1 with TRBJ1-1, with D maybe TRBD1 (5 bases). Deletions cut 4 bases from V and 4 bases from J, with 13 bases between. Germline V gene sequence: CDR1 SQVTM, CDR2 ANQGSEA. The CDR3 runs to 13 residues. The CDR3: CSVAWQGGTEAFF. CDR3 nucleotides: TGCAGCGTTGCTTGGCAGGGAGGCACTGAAGCTTTCTTT.

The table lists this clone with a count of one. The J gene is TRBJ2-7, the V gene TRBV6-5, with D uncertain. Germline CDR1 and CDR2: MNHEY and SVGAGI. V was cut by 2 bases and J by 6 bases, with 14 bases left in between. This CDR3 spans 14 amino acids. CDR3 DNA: TGTGCCAGCAGTTACGACCCGGCTTCTTCCGAGCAGTACTTC. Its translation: CASSYDPASSEQYF.

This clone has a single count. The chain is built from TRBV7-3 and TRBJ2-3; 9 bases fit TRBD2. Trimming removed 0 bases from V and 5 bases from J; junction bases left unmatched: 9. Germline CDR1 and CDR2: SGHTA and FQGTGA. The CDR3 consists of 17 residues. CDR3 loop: CASSLTGSGRREDTQYF. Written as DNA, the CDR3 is TGTGCCAGCAGCTTAACGGGCAGCGGGAGGCGTGAAGATACGCAGTATTTT.

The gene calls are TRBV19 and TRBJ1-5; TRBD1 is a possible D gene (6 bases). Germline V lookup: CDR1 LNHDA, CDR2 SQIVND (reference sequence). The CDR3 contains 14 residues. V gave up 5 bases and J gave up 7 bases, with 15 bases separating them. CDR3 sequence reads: CASSPRTVWQPQHF. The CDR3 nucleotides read TGTGCCAGTAGTCCGCGGACAGTTTGGCAGCCCCAGCATTTT.

The CDR3 loop reads CASSPRANYGYTF. DNA for the CDR3: TGTGCCAGCAGCCCCAGGGCCAACTATGGCTACACCTTC. The chain uses TRBV7-6 and TRBJ1-2; D is perhaps TRBD1 (5 bases). Trimming took 5 bases from V and 2 from J, leaving 9 bases between them. Germline CDR1 SGHVS, CDR2 FNYEAQ. This CDR3 has 13 residues.

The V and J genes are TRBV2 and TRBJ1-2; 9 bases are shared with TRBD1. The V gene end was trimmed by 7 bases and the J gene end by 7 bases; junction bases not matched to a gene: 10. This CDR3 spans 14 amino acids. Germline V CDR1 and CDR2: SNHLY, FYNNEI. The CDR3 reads CASIQQGARGGYTF. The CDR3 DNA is TGTGCCAGCATCCAACAGGGGGCGCGTGGTGGCTACACCTTC. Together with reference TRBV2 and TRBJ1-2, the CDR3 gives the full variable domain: EPEVTQTPSHQVTQMGQEVILRCVPISNHLYFYWYRQILGQKVEFLVSFYNNEISEKSEIFDDQFSVERPDGSNFTLKIRSTKLEDSAMYFCASIQQGARGGYTFGSGTRLTVV.

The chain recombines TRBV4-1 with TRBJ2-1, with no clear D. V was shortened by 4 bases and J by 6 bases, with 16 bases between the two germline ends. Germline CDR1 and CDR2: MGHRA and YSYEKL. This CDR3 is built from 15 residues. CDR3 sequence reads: CASSPRSSMGNEQFF. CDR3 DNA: TGCGCCAGCAGCCCCCGGAGTTCGATGGGCAATGAGCAGTTCTTC.

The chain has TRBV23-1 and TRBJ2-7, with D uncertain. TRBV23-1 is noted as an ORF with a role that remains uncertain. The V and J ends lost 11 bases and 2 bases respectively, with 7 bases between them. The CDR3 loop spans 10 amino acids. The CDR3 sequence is CAPPPYEQYF. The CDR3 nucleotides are TGCGCCCCACCCCCCTACGAGCAGTACTTC.

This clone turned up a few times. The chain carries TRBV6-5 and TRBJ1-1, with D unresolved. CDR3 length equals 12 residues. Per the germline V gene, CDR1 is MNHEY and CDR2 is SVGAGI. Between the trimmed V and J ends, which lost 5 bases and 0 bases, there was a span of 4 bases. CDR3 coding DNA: TGTGCCAGCAGTGAGTTGAACACTGAAGCTTTCTTT. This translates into CASSELNTEAFF.

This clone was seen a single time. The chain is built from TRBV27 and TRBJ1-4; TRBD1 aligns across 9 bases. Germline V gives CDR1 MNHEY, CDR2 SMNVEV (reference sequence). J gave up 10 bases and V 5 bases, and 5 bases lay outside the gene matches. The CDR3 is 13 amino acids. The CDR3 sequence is CASSGTGRGKLFF. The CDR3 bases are TGTGCCAGCAGTGGGACAGGGCGGGGAAAACTGTTTTTT.

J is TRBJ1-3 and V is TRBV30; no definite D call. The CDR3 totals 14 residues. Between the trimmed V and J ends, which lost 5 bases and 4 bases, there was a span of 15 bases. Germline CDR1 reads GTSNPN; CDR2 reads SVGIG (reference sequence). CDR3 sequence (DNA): TGTGCCTGGGCACTTAACCCGGGAGGAAACACCATATATTTT. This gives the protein CAWALNPGGNTIYF. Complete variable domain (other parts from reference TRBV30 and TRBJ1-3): SQTIHQWPATLVQPVGSPLSLECTVEGTSNPNLYWYRQAAGRGLQLLFYSVGIGQISSEVPQNLSASRPQDRQFILSSKKLLLSDSGFYLCAWALNPGGNTIYFGEGSWLTVV.

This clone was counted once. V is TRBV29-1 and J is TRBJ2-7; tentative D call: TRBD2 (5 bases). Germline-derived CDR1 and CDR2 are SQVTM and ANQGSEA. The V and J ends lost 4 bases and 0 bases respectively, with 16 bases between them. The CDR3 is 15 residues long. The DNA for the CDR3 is TGCAGCGTTGGGAGCGGCAGGACGAGCTCCTACGAGCAGTACTTC. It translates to CSVGSGRTSSYEQYF.

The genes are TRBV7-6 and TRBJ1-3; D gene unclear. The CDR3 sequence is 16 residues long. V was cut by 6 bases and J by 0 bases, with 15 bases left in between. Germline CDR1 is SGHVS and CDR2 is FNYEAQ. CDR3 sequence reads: CASSKQPRGSGNTIYF. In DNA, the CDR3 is TGTGCCAGCAGTAAACAGCCCCGGGGCTCTGGAAACACCATATATTTT.

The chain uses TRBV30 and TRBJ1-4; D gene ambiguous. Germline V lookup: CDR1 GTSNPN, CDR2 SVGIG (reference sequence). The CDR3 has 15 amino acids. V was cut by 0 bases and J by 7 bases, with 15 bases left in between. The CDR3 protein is CAWSVMGRAGEKLFF. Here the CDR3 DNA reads TGTGCCTGGAGTGTAATGGGGAGGGCTGGTGAAAAACTGTTTTTT.

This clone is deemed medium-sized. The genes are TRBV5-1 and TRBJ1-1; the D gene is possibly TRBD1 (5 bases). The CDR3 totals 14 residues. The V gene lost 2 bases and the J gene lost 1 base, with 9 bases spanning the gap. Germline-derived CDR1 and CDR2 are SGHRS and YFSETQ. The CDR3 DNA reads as TGCGCCAGCAGCTTAAGGGACCCGAACACTGAAGCTTTCTTT. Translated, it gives CASSLRDPNTEAFF. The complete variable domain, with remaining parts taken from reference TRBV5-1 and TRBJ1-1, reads KAGVTQTPRYLIKTRGQQVTLSCSPISGHRSVSWYQQTPGQGLQFLFEYFSETQRNKGNFPGRFSGRQFSNSRSEMNVSTLELGDSALYLCASSLRDPNTEAFFGQGTRLTVV.

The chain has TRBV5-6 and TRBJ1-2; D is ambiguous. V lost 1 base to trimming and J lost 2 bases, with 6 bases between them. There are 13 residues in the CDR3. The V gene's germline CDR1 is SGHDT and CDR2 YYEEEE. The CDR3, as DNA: TGTGCCAGCAGCTTGCCCTGGAACTATGGCTACACCTTC. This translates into CASSLPWNYGYTF.

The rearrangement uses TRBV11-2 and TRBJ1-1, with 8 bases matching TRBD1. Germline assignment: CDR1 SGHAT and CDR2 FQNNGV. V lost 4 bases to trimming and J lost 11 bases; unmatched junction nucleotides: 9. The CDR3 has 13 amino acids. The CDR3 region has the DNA TGTGCCAGCAGCTCGGACAGGGTAGGATTGGCTTTCTTT. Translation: CASSSDRVGLAFF.

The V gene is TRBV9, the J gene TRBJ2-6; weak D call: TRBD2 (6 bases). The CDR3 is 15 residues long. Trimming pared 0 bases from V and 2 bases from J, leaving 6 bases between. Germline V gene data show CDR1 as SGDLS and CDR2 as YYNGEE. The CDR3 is CASSVGGAGANVLTF. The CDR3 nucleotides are TGTGCCAGCAGCGTAGGGGGGGCTGGGGCCAACGTCCTGACTTTC.

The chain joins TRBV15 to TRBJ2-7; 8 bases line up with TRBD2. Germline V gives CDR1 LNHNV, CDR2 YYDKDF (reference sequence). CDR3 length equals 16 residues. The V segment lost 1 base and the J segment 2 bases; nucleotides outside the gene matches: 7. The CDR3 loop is CATSRGLAGPPYEQYF. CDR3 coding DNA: TGTGCCACCAGCAGAGGTCTAGCGGGCCCCCCCTACGAGCAGTACTTC.

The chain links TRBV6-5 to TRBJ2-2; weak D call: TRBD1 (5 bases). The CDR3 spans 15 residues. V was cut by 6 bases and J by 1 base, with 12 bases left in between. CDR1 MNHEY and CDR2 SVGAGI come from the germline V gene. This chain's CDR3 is CASRIHGQNTGELFF. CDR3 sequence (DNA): TGTGCCAGCAGAATACACGGACAGAACACCGGGGAGCTGTTTTTT.

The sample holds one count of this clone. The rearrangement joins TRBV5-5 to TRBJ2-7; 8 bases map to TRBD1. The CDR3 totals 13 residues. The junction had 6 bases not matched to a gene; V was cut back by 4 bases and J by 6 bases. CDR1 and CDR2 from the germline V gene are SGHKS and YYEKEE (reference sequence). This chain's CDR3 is CASSRQGWGEQYF. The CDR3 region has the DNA TGTGCCAGCAGCCGACAGGGGTGGGGCGAGCAGTACTTC.

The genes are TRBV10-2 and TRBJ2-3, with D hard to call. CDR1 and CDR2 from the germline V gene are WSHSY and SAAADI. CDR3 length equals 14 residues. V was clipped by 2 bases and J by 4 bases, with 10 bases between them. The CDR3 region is CASSEAGNPDTQYF. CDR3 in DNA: TGCGCCAGCAGTGAGGCCGGAAACCCAGATACGCAGTATTTT.